The T cell receptor beta chain described here comes from a study of T cells in Graves' hyperthyroidism and ophthalmopathy. Points from the study as a whole: Blood also contained most expanded thyroid clonotypes above 0.001.

This clonotype appeared many times. Its target is not known. CDR3 size: 17 residues. The junction had 13 bases not matched to a gene; V was cut back by 3 bases and J by 4 bases. Germline loops: CDR1 DFQATT, CDR2 SNEGSKA (reference sequence). There were TCR beta CDR3 regions amplified from RNA transcripts. Initially, a first-round RT-PCR of the TCR CDR3 employed the HTBI primer set. TCRdb redid the calling of the multiplex PCR reads with MiXCR, one entry per CDR3 protein. The table records roughly 740,000 distinct CDR3 sequences, 15% to 20% of them present only once. The chain uses TRBV20-1 and TRBJ2-3, with 10 bases fitting TRBD2. The sample taken for sequencing was blood. This TCR was recovered from a man between 18 and 29 years old with Graves' hyperthyroidism. For the CDR3, the DNA is TGCAGTGCTAGTAGGCTAGCGGGAGTTCGTCGCGCAGATACGCAGTATTTT. Translated, it gives CSASRLAGVRRADTQYF.